These 17 T cell receptor beta chains originate from one sample sequenced in a study of CD8 T cells in ankylosing spondylitis. TCRdb recomputed calls from the 5' RACE reads with MiXCR, one row per CDR3 protein. The data hold about 200,000 distinct CDR3 sequences, with roughly 12% observed a single time. Material for sequencing was blood, either unsorted or a sorted T cell fraction (not recorded which). These TCRs come from a male donor with ankylosing spondylitis or in good health (not recorded which).

This chain links TRBV2 with TRBJ2-7, with TRBD1 as a possible D gene (6 bases). V was clipped by 8 bases and J by 0 bases, with 17 bases between them. Per the germline V gene, CDR1 is SNHLY and CDR2 is FYNNEI. The CDR3 contains 15 residues. Written as DNA, the CDR3 is TGTGCCAGCGGGGTAGGTCCAGGGGCCTCCTACGAGCAGTACTTC. Amino acid sequence: CASGVGPGASYEQYF.

This clonotype has more than one count but fewer than ten. The rearrangement joins TRBV5-1 to TRBJ1-2, with D possibly matching TRBD1 (5 bases). Germline V gene lookup returns CDR1 SGHRS and CDR2 YFSETQ. V lost 4 bases to trimming and J lost 3 bases, with 19 bases between them. The CDR3 is made up of 16 amino acids. CDR3 sequence reads: CASSTNPADNYYGYTF. For the CDR3, the DNA is TGCGCCAGCAGCACGAATCCCGCGGACAACTACTATGGCTACACCTTC.

This chain uses TRBV4-2 with TRBJ2-1; TRBD2 matches at 9 bases. In germline, CDR1 is LGHNA, CDR2 YNFKEQ. V trimming: 4 bases; J trimming: 5 bases; junction bases outside the gene matches: 9. The CDR3 is made up of 16 amino acids. CDR3 nucleotide sequence: TGTGCCAGCAGCCCTACGGGACTAGCCGAGAACAATGAGCAGTTCTTC. Encoded protein: CASSPTGLAENNEQFF.

This clonotype was seen just once. Just one base apart from a much larger clone, this may be a read error. The J gene is TRBJ1-1, the V gene TRBV5-1, with D uncertain. V was clipped by 5 bases and J by 5 bases, with 13 bases between them. The CDR3 has 13 amino acids. From germline, CDR1 is SGHRS and CDR2 YFSETQ. Here the CDR3 DNA reads TGCGCCAGCAGAGGTAGTCATGGGACTGAAGCTTTCTTT. Amino acid sequence: CASRGSHGTEAFF. Together with reference TRBV5-1 and TRBJ1-1, the CDR3 gives the full variable domain: KAGVTQTPRYLIKTRGQQVTLSCSPISGHRSVSWYQQTPGQGLQFLFEYFSETQRNKGNFPGRFSGRQFSNSRSEMNVSTLELGDSALYLCASRGSHGTEAFFGQGTRLTVV.

The genes are TRBV27 and TRBJ2-5; perhaps D is TRBD1 or TRBD2 (5 bases each). V was trimmed by 6 bases and J by 4 bases, leaving 15 bases between them. The germline CDR1 and CDR2 sequences are MNHEY and SMNVEV (reference sequence). The CDR3 has 14 amino acids. CDR3 sequence reads: CASSPGDGGETQYF. The CDR3 DNA reads as TGTGCCAGCAGCCCTGGGGACGGCGGAGAGACCCAGTACTTC.

This clonotype was counted ten times or more. The CDR3 nucleotides are TGCAGCGCCATGACAGGTGACACTGAAGCTTTCTTT. Translated: CSAMTGDTEAFF. The gene calls are TRBV29-1 and TRBJ1-1; maybe TRBD1 (6 bases). Per germline, CDR1 SQVTM and CDR2 ANQGSEA. The CDR3 is 12 amino acids. V was shortened by 7 bases and J by 3 bases, with 12 bases between the two germline ends.

The table lists this clonotype with a few counts. The chain joins TRBV6-1 to TRBJ1-5, with 9 bases lining up with TRBD1. Germline V CDR1 and CDR2: MNHNS, SASEGT. CDR3 length: 15 residues. The V and J ends lost 5 bases and 0 bases, in that order; junction bases with no gene match: 2. The CDR3 is CASSLDRGSNQPQHF. Here the CDR3 DNA reads TGTGCCAGCAGTCTGGACAGGGGTAGCAATCAGCCCCAGCATTTT.

This chain joins TRBV27 and TRBJ1-1; D is perhaps TRBD1 (6 bases). CDR1 and CDR2 (germline): MNHEY, SMNVEV (reference sequence). CDR3 length: 13 amino acids. Trimming took 5 bases from V and 5 from J, leaving 12 bases between them. Here the CDR3 DNA reads TGTGCCAGCAGTCGAGGGGGGATAACTGAAGCTTTCTTT. The encoded protein is CASSRGGITEAFF.

This chain connects TRBV7-2 to TRBJ2-3; 7 positions match TRBD2. V dropped 1 base and J dropped 2; count of bases not matched to a gene: 6. Germline V gives CDR1 SGHTA, CDR2 FQGNSA. The CDR3 contains 16 residues. The CDR3 DNA is TGTGCCAGCAGCTTAGGATCGGCGGGGGACACAGATACGCAGTATTTT. Amino acid sequence: CASSLGSAGDTDTQYF.

This clonotype turned up a few times. This chain uses TRBV4-1 with TRBJ1-3, with 7 bases that match TRBD1. CDR3 length: 15 residues. Germline values: CDR1 MGHRA, CDR2 YSYEKL. V was clipped by 1 base and J by 4 bases; unmatched bases: 4. In DNA, the CDR3 is TGCGCCAGCAGCCAAGGGGGACAGTCCGGAAACACCATATATTTT. Translated: CASSQGGQSGNTIYF.

The chain employs TRBV7-6 and TRBJ2-3; 7 nucleotides agree with TRBD1. V lost 3 bases to trimming and J lost 1 base; unmatched junction nucleotides: 13. CDR1 and CDR2 (germline): SGHVS, FNYEAQ. The CDR3 covers 18 residues. DNA of the CDR3: TGTGCCAGCAGCTTCGGTGCCCTAAGACAGGGTGGCACAGATACGCAGTATTTT. It translates to CASSFGALRQGGTDTQYF.

The CDR3 nucleotides read TGTGCCTGGAACCCGGGACAGGGTAACACCGGGGAGCTGTTTTTT. Translated, it gives CAWNPGQGNTGELFF. The genes are TRBV30 and TRBJ2-2; 9 bases line up with TRBD1. The CDR3 spans 15 residues. Germline CDR1 reads GTSNPN; CDR2 reads SVGIG (reference sequence). Trimming cost V 4 bases and J 2 bases; bases outside gene matches: 5.

V is TRBV13 and J is TRBJ2-3; D may correspond to TRBD1 or TRBD2 (5 bases each). The ends were cut back, 4 bases at V and 10 bases at J, with 12 bases in the middle. Per the germline V gene, CDR1 is PRHDT and CDR2 is FYEKMQ (reference sequence). The CDR3 runs 12 residues. The CDR3 bases are TGTGCCAGCAGCTCCCCTGGGACCGCGCAGTATTTT. Encoded protein: CASSSPGTAQYF.

V usage is TRBV6-5 and J usage is TRBJ2-2; D not resolved. Germline-derived CDR1 and CDR2 are MNHEY and SVGAGI. V lost 0 bases and J lost 7, with 3 bases in between. The CDR3 consists of 12 residues. This CDR3 reads CASSYSNGELFF. The CDR3 coding sequence is TGTGCCAGCAGTTACTCGAACGGGGAGCTGTTTTTT.

Turning to this clonotype: A much larger clone differs by one base, so this may be a read error. This chain links TRBV4-1 with TRBJ2-5; TRBD1 agrees at 7 bases. Germline trimming cut 2 bases from V and 3 bases from J; bases unmatched to any gene: 6. This CDR3 is 15 amino acids long. The germline CDR1 and CDR2 sequences are MGHRA and YSYEKL. The CDR3 spells CASSQNRTGEETQYF. Here the CDR3 DNA reads TGCGCCAGCAGCCAAAATCGAACAGGGGAAGAGACCCAGTACTTC.

CDR3 amino acids: CASNTGGNSPLHF. The CDR3, as DNA: TGCGCCAGTAACACGGGCGGTAATTCACCCCTCCACTTT. This chain connects TRBV4-1 to TRBJ1-6; D is undetermined. Germline V lookup: CDR1 MGHRA, CDR2 YSYEKL. The CDR3 covers 13 residues. V gave up 9 bases and J gave up 6 bases, with 12 bases separating them.

This chain uses TRBV27 with TRBJ1-1, with TRBD1 identical over 7 bases. The CDR3 has 16 residues. Germline-derived CDR1 and CDR2 are MNHEY and SMNVEV (reference sequence). The J segment lost 0 bases and the V segment lost 0 bases, leaving 4 bases of the junction unmatched. CDR3 bases: TGTGCCAGCAGTTTATCCTCCGGGACAGTGAACACTGAAGCTTTCTTT. The encoded protein is CASSLSSGTVNTEAFF.